The 23 T cell receptor beta chains reported below all come from one sample, sequenced in a study of shared clonotypes between healthy human individuals. TCRdb's copy holds only in-frame clones and misses some; the assay was immunoSEQ multiplex PCR. Of millions of clones in the sample, approximately 95% were seen once. Material for sequencing was naive CD4+ T cells from PBMCs. Regarding subset: CD45RA+ positively selected. The receptors originated from a man between 18 and 35 years old in good health. Some clones in this sample may be carry-over from other donors' samples.

The chain joins TRBV7-2 to TRBJ1-2; weak D call: TRBD1 (5 bases). From germline, CDR1 is SGHTA and CDR2 FQGNSA. V was trimmed by 6 bases and J by 3 bases, leaving 17 bases between them. CDR3 length equals 15 residues. This CDR3 is CASSFRVARDYGYTF. The CDR3 DNA follows: TGTGCCAGCAGTTTTAGGGTCGCCAGGGACTATGGCTACACCTTC.

This chain connects TRBV5-4 to TRBJ2-5, with D possibly matching TRBD1 (5 bases). The CDR3 runs to 11 residues. The germline V gene encodes CDR1 SGHNT and CDR2 YYREEE (reference sequence). V lost 0 bases and J 13 bases, leaving 10 bases between the germline ends. The CDR3 region has the DNA TGTGCCAGCAGCTTGGAGGGGCGTCGGTACTTC. Its protein is CASSLEGRRYF.

The chain is built from TRBV5-1 and TRBJ2-1; perhaps TRBD1 as D (6 bases). Trimming pared 4 bases from V and 8 bases from J, leaving 28 bases between. From germline, CDR1 is SGHRS and CDR2 YFSETQ. The CDR3 sequence is 18 residues long. Here the CDR3 DNA reads TGCGCCAGCAGCCCTGGGGGCTTAGCAGGTGGATGGTCAGATGAGCAGTTCTTC. This encodes CASSPGGLAGGWSDEQFF.

This sequence joins TRBV5-1 and TRBJ2-5; maybe TRBD1 (5 bases). V gave up 0 bases and J gave up 3 bases, with 12 bases separating them. Germline CDR1 and CDR2: SGHRS and YFSETQ. The CDR3 loop spans 15 amino acids. CDR3 nucleotides: TGCGCCAGCAGCTTGGCGGTTCCAGGGAAAGAGACCCAGTACTTC. It codes for CASSLAVPGKETQYF. The variable domain in full, completed from reference TRBV5-1 and TRBJ2-5, reads KAGVTQTPRYLIKTRGQQVTLSCSPISGHRSVSWYQQTPGQGLQFLFEYFSETQRNKGNFPGRFSGRQFSNSRSEMNVSTLELGDSALYLCASSLAVPGKETQYFGPGTRLLVL.

This clone turned up a few times. This chain uses TRBV2 with TRBJ1-1; no firm D call. Trimming removed 2 bases from V and 4 bases from J, with 5 bases in between. This CDR3 region has 12 residues. The germline V gene encodes CDR1 SNHLY and CDR2 FYNNEI. CDR3 bases: TGTGCCAGCAGTGAACAGTCCACTGAAGCTTTCTTT. Translated, it gives CASSEQSTEAFF.

Of note for this clone: Other DNA sequences from this sample encode an identical CDR3 as well. The V gene is TRBV5-4, the J gene TRBJ2-3; TRBD2 matches at 8 bases. The CDR3 length is 15 residues. Germline V CDR1 and CDR2: SGHNT, YYREEE (reference sequence). The junction had 3 bases not matched to a gene; V was cut back by 2 bases and J by 1 base. The CDR3 DNA reads TGTGCCAGCAGCTTAGCGGGAGCGGGCACAGATACGCAGTATTTT. Protein: CASSLAGAGTDTQYF.

The chain links TRBV7-9 to TRBJ1-3; the D is unclear. The CDR3 extends over 15 amino acids. CDR1 is SEHNR, CDR2 FQNEAQ, per germline (reference sequence). Trimming took 2 bases from V and 0 from J, leaving 8 bases between them. This CDR3 reads CASSLLDSSGNTIYF. CDR3 nucleotide sequence: TGTGCCAGCAGCTTACTAGATTCCTCTGGAAACACCATATATTTT.

Concerning this clone itself: Within the sample, other DNA sequences also encode this same CDR3. The chain carries TRBV7-2 and TRBJ2-3, with no clear D. The V end lost 1 base, the J end lost 0 bases, and 8 bases lay between the germline ends. In germline, CDR1 is SGHTA, CDR2 FQGNSA. The CDR3 totals 15 residues. The CDR3 sequence: CASSLVRSSTDTQYF. As DNA, the CDR3 is TGTGCCAGCAGCTTAGTGAGGTCCAGCACAGATACGCAGTATTTT.

The chain has TRBV27 and TRBJ2-7, with D tentatively TRBD1 (5 bases). The CDR3 has 15 amino acids. Trimming removed 8 bases at V and 4 bases at J, with 21 bases between. Germline V gives CDR1 MNHEY, CDR2 SMNVEV (reference sequence). CDR3 bases: TGTGCCAGCGTTCCCCCCCGGCAGGGATTTTACGAGCAGTACTTC. Protein sequence: CASVPPRQGFYEQYF.

The V call is TRBV18, the J call TRBJ2-5, with TRBD2 matching over 8 bases. The J segment lost 4 bases and the V segment lost 3 bases, leaving 10 bases of the junction unmatched. CDR3 size: 16 residues. Per germline, CDR1 KGHSH and CDR2 LQKENI. This chain's CDR3 is CASSPVRLALRETQYF. CDR3 in DNA: TGTGCCAGCTCACCGGTGAGACTAGCGCTACGAGAGACCCAGTACTTC.

This rearrangement joins TRBV5-4 to TRBJ2-7; TRBD2 is a possible D gene (5 bases). CDR3 length: 13 residues. Germline V gene sequence: CDR1 SGHNT, CDR2 YYREEE (reference sequence). Trimming left V 4 bases short and J 4 bases short, with 12 bases between. CDR3 DNA: TGTGCCAGCAGCGACGGGCAGCGGTACGAGCAGTACTTC. It translates to CASSDGQRYEQYF.

The chain joins TRBV11-2 to TRBJ1-4; D may be TRBD1 (6 bases). The CDR3 has 13 residues. Per germline, CDR1 SGHAT and CDR2 FQNNGV. V was trimmed by 6 bases and J by 13 bases, leaving 18 bases between them. The CDR3 loop is CASRPIGGFGLFF. The CDR3 nucleotides read TGTGCCAGCAGGCCTATCGGGGGCTTTGGACTGTTTTTT.

The chain employs TRBV4-2 and TRBJ1-2, with a tentative D call TRBD1 (5 bases). The V and J ends lost 0 bases and 3 bases respectively, with 11 bases between them. The CDR3 has 15 residues. Germline CDR1 and CDR2: LGHNA and YNFKEQ. CDR3 sequence (DNA): TGTGCCAGCAGCCAAGATACTGGGGGGTACTATGGCTACACCTTC. This sequence encodes CASSQDTGGYYGYTF.

The chain employs TRBV5-1 and TRBJ2-1, with a weak D call TRBD2 (6 bases). Trimming took 3 bases from V and 0 from J, leaving 16 bases between them. This CDR3 spans 17 amino acids. CDR1 SGHRS and CDR2 YFSETQ come from the germline V gene. CDR3 protein: CASSSTKADYSYNEQFF. CDR3 DNA sequence: TGCGCCAGCAGCTCAACCAAAGCGGACTACTCCTACAATGAGCAGTTCTTC.

With respect to this clone: Distinct nucleotide sequences in the sample also encode this CDR3. CDR3 sequence (DNA): TGTGCCAGCAGCTTAGATGGGCTAAGCACAGATACGCAGTATTTT. Its protein is CASSLDGLSTDTQYF. J is TRBJ2-3 and V is TRBV11-3; D remains ambiguous. The germline gives CDR1 SGHNT, CDR2 YENEEA. Trimming stripped 0 bases from V and 0 bases from J, with 7 bases between. The CDR3 is 15 residues long.

The chain carries TRBV11-1 and TRBJ2-5; 9 nucleotides match TRBD1. V was clipped by 10 bases and J by 4 bases; unmatched bases: 13. The CDR3 spans 15 residues. Germline CDR1 and CDR2: SGHAT and FQDESV (reference sequence). In DNA form, the CDR3 reads TGTGCCACCCAAAACCGGGACAGGGATAGAGAGACCCAGTACTTC. Translating it yields CATQNRDRDRETQYF.

Regarding this clone: Distinct nucleotide sequences in the sample also encode this CDR3. This chain joins TRBV9 and TRBJ2-1, with a weak D call TRBD1 (6 bases). The V end lost 0 bases, the J end lost 4 bases, and 11 bases lay between the germline ends. The V gene's germline CDR1 is SGDLS and CDR2 YYNGEE. This CDR3 region has 15 residues. CDR3 coding DNA: TGTGCCAGCAGCGTAGGGGGGCTGGGGTACAATGAGCAGTTCTTC. The encoded protein is CASSVGGLGYNEQFF.

This sequence joins TRBV19 and TRBJ1-5, with 9 positions matching TRBD1. From germline, CDR1 is LNHDA and CDR2 SQIVND (reference sequence). The CDR3 contains 15 residues. Trimming removed 5 bases from V and 4 bases from J; junction bases left unmatched: 6. CDR3 in amino acids: CASSPRTGVNQPQHF. CDR3 nucleotides: TGTGCCAGTAGTCCCAGGACAGGGGTGAATCAGCCCCAGCATTTT.

V gene TRBV5-1 combines with J gene TRBJ2-3; 9 bases match TRBD1. J was trimmed by 1 base and V by 5 bases; bases with no gene match: 14. The CDR3 totals 18 residues. Germline CDR1 is SGHRS and CDR2 is YFSETQ. For the CDR3, the DNA is TGCGCCAGCAGTTCCGGGACAGGGAGGATTTTTGGCACAGATACGCAGTATTTT. As protein: CASSSGTGRIFGTDTQYF.

This clone showed up just once. This sequence joins TRBV29-1 and TRBJ2-4; 8 bases map to TRBD1. CDR1 is SQVTM and CDR2 is ANQGSEA in the germline V gene. This CDR3 is built from 13 residues. Trimming removed 4 bases from V and 8 bases from J; junction bases left unmatched: 7. Here the CDR3 DNA reads TGCAGCGTTGCCAGGGGGCCTGCGGACATTCAGTACTTC. It codes for CSVARGPADIQYF.

This sequence joins TRBV7-9 and TRBJ1-4; tentatively, D is TRBD1 (6 bases). Germline CDR1 and CDR2: SEHNR and FQNEAQ (reference sequence). Trimming left V 0 bases short and J 8 bases short, with 16 bases between. This CDR3 comprises 16 residues. The CDR3 here is CASSLAPLQGREKLFF. CDR3 nucleotide sequence: TGTGCCAGCAGCTTAGCGCCCCTGCAGGGGCGAGAAAAACTGTTTTTT.

The chain recombines TRBV7-2 with TRBJ1-4; D remains unclear. CDR1 and CDR2 from the germline V gene are SGHTA and FQGNSA. The length of the CDR3 is 14 residues. Between the trimmed V and J ends, which lost 3 bases and 4 bases, there was a span of 9 bases. Written as DNA, the CDR3 is TGTGCCAGCAGCTTTGGACTGTTTAATGAAAAACTGTTTTTT. Protein sequence: CASSFGLFNEKLFF.

The J gene is TRBJ2-7, the V gene TRBV21-1; the listed D gene, TRBD2, was not tested against the DNA. TRBV21-1 is recorded as a pseudogene. The CDR3 is made up of 15 amino acids. The CDR3 reads CASSNPVEAGYEQYF. Written as DNA, the CDR3 is TGTGCCAGCAGCAATCCCGTCGAGGCGGGCTACGAGCAGTACTTC.